The present TCR beta chain was sequenced within a study of T-cell memory formation after mild COVID-19. Germline CDR1 reads MRHNA; CDR2 reads SNTAGT. V lost 2 bases, J lost 3 bases, and 5 bases stayed unmatched. This CDR3 comprises 15 residues. Study-level points and caveats: A balance of CD4 and CD8 characterized clones contracting day 15 to 85, whereas later expanders leaned CD4+.

Sample barcodes and UMIs were carried by the TCR alpha and TCR beta cDNA libraries that 5'RACE generated with constant-segment primers. TCRdb passed the 5' RACE reads through MiXCR, listing each CDR3 protein once. The repertoire holds roughly 580,000 distinct CDR3 sequences, with roughly 17% as singletons. For this clonotype: Antigen specificity is unknown.

The TCR sequence derives from an adult woman who had mild COVID-19 (a few samples of this study predate the infection). Cell type and time point are not known. This sequence joins TRBV6-4 and TRBJ2-3, with 7 bases lining up with TRBD2. Sequenced: PBMCs or a T cell subset sorted from them (not recorded which). The CDR3 DNA sequence: TGTGCCAGCAGTGACGGAGCGGGATTTACAGATACGCAGTATTTT. Encoded protein: CASSDGAGFTDTQYF.